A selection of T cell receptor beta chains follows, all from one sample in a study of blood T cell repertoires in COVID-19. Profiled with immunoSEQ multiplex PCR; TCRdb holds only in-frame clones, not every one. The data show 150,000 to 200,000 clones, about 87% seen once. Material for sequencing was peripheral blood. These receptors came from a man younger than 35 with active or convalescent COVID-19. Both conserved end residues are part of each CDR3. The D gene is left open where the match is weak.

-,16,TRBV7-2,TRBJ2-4,CASSLVGGWVGNIQYF,TGTGCCAGCAGCTTAGTAGGAGGCTGGGTTGGGAACATTCAGTACTTC
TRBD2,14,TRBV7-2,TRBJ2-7,CASSLNSGSYEQYF,TGTGCCAGCAGCTTAAATAGCGGGAGTTACGAGCAGTACTTC
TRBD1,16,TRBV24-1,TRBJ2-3,CATSGLGTGFSDTQYF,TGTGCCACCAGTGGCCTCGGGACAGGATTTTCAGATACGCAGTATTTT
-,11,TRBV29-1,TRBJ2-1,CSVGSDNEQFF,TGCAGCGTTGGGTCAGACAATGAGCAGTTCTTC
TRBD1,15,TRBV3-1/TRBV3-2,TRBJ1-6,CASKATGIHNSPLHF,TGTGCCAGCAAGGCGACAGGGATCCATAATTCACCCCTCCACTTT
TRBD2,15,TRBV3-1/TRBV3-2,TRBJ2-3,CASSRRGGRTDTQYF,TGTGCCAGCAGCCGACGGGGGGGACGCACAGATACGCAGTATTTT
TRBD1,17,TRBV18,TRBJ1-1,CASSLNHQQGAGTEAFF,TGTGCCAGCTCACTTAATCACCAACAGGGGGCGGGCACTGAAGCTTTCTTT
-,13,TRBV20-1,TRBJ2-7,CSASEVVAHEQYF,TGCAGTGCTAGTGAAGTCGTAGCGCACGAGCAGTACTTC
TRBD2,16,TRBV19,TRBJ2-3,CASSPSGGAKTDTQYF,TGTGCCAGTAGTCCGAGCGGGGGGGCTAAGACAGATACGCAGTATTTT
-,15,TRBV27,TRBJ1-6,CASSAGILYNSPLHF,TGTGCCAGCAGTGCAGGGATCCTTTATAATTCACCCCTCCACTTT
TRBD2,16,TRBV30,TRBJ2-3,CAWSVGAGGHTDTQYF,TGTGCCTGGAGTGTGGGTGCGGGGGGGCACACAGATACGCAGTATTTT
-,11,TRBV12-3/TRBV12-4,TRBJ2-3,CASSYTDTQYF,TGTGCCAGCAGTTACACGGATACGCAGTATTTT
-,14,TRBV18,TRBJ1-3,CASSPPDTGNTIYF,TGTGCCAGCTCACCACCGGACACTGGAAACACCATATATTTT